Below are 10 T cell receptor beta chains sequenced from a single sample in a study of T cell changes during pregnancy in multiple sclerosis. TCRdb's table, derived via immunoSEQ multiplex PCR, lists solely in-frame clones and lacks some. The sample gives over 90,000 clones, about nine tenths of which show up once; under 0.85% is in the top ten. The material sequenced was peripheral blood, taken in the second trimester of pregnancy. Receptors were obtained from a female donor in good health, enrolled as a control in a pregnancy study.

The CDR3 spells CASSFREWAEAFF. CDR3 sequence (DNA): TGTGCCAGCAGCTTCAGGGAATGGGCTGAAGCTTTCTTT. The chain couples TRBV5-6 to TRBJ1-1; perhaps TRBD1 as D (5 bases). Germline CDR1 SGHDT, CDR2 YYEEEE. The CDR3 runs to 13 residues. The V and J ends lost 2 bases and 6 bases respectively, with 11 bases between them.

The chain links TRBV5-8 to TRBJ2-3, with D uncertain. The CDR3 has 14 residues. Trimming took 0 bases from V and 0 from J, leaving 5 bases between them. Germline assignment: CDR1 SGHTS and CDR2 YDEGEE. The CDR3 sequence is CASSLVSSTDTQYF. CDR3 DNA: TGTGCCAGCAGCTTGGTCTCTAGCACAGATACGCAGTATTTT.

The chain is built from TRBV7-9 and TRBJ1-4; maybe TRBD1 (6 bases). From germline, CDR1 is SEHNR and CDR2 FQNEAQ (reference sequence). This CDR3 spans 16 amino acids. The V end lost 7 bases, the J end lost 4 bases, and 19 bases lay between the germline ends. CDR3 loop: CASTLTRGEINEKLFF. The CDR3 DNA reads TGTGCCAGCACCCTCACCAGGGGAGAGATTAATGAAAAACTGTTTTTT.

This clone occurred once. This chain joins TRBV5-4 and TRBJ2-2; D gene ambiguous. V lost 0 bases to trimming and J lost 4 bases, with 7 bases between them. Per germline, CDR1 SGHNT and CDR2 YYREEE (reference sequence). The CDR3 has 14 amino acids. The CDR3 is CASSLAVSTGELFF. As DNA, the CDR3 is TGTGCCAGCAGCTTGGCCGTCAGCACCGGGGAGCTGTTTTTT. Using reference TRBV5-4 and TRBJ2-2 for the parts outside the CDR3, the full variable domain is ETGVTQSPTHLIKTRGQQVTLRCSSQSGHNTVSWYQQALGQGPQFIFQYYREEENGRGNFPPRFSGLQFPNYSSELNVNALELDDSALYLCASSLAVSTGELFFGEGSRLTVL.

The rearrangement links TRBV5-1 to TRBJ1-5; the match to TRBD1 covers 8 bases. The CDR3 is made up of 18 amino acids. Trimming cost V 0 bases and J 2 bases; bases outside gene matches: 10. CDR1 and CDR2 from the germline V gene are SGHRS and YFSETQ. CDR3 amino acids: CASSLGGQGGSGNQPQHF. In DNA, the CDR3 is TGCGCCAGCAGCTTGGGAGGACAGGGCGGTAGTGGCAATCAGCCCCAGCATTTT.

J is TRBJ2-1 and V is TRBV4-3, with 10 nucleotides matching TRBD2. The J segment lost 3 bases and the V segment lost 3 bases, leaving 5 bases of the junction unmatched. CDR3 size: 16 residues. Germline loops: CDR1 LGHNA, CDR2 YSLEER. The CDR3 loop reads CASSQGVAGGYNEQFF. The CDR3 DNA is TGCGCCAGCAGCCAGGGCGTAGCGGGAGGCTACAATGAGCAGTTCTTC.

The chain combines TRBV7-2 with TRBJ1-2; D remains unclear. The CDR3 runs 17 residues. V lost 2 bases, J lost 3 bases, and 19 bases lay in between. CDR1 is SGHTA, CDR2 FQGNSA, per germline. In DNA form, the CDR3 reads TGTGCCAGCAGCTTAAGGTTGAGGACCGGCGGGGACTATGGCTACACCTTC. It codes for CASSLRLRTGGDYGYTF.

The chain carries TRBV2 and TRBJ1-4, with TRBD1 matching 7 bases. Germline V gene sequence: CDR1 SNHLY, CDR2 FYNNEI. The CDR3 totals 14 residues. Trimming took 5 bases from V and 7 from J; bases not matched to a gene: 7. CDR3 residues: CASSRQGVSEKLFF. Here the CDR3 DNA reads TGTGCCAGCAGTAGACAGGGTGTTAGTGAAAAACTGTTTTTT. The full variable domain, its missing parts supplied by reference TRBV2 and TRBJ1-4, is EPEVTQTPSHQVTQMGQEVILRCVPISNHLYFYWYRQILGQKVEFLVSFYNNEISEKSEIFDDQFSVERPDGSNFTLKIRSTKLEDSAMYFCASSRQGVSEKLFFGSGTQLSVL.

The chain's CDR3 is CASSYRGPSTEAFF. As DNA, the CDR3 is TGTGCCAGCAGTTACAGGGGGCCAAGCACTGAAGCTTTCTTT. This rearrangement joins TRBV6-5 to TRBJ1-1; 7 bases fit TRBD1. The CDR3 has 14 residues. The trim removed 2 bases at V and 4 bases at J, leaving 4 bases unmatched. CDR1 and CDR2 (germline): MNHEY, SVGAGI.

CDR3 sequence: CASSLFGEPNTEAFF. The CDR3 nucleotides read TGTGCCAGCAGCTTGTTCGGGGAACCGAACACTGAAGCTTTCTTT. V usage is TRBV7-2 and J usage is TRBJ1-1; D gene ambiguous. The CDR3 spans 15 residues. Germline V lookup: CDR1 SGHTA, CDR2 FQGNSA. V was shortened by 3 bases and J by 1 base, with 12 bases between the two germline ends.